This is a list of T cell receptor beta chains from one sample in a study of blood T cell repertoires in COVID-19. Repertoires were generated with immunoSEQ multiplex PCR, while TCRdb's copy carries only in-frame clones and drops some. Of approximately 200,000 clones in the sample, 88% were seen once. Sequencing was performed on peripheral blood. These receptors were taken from a man aged 65-85 years with acute or convalescent COVID-19. The CDR3 runs from the conserved cysteine through the conserved F or W. D genes are given only for firm matches. Where a row states a size, it is once, few, many or the class of an expanded clone; other rows omit it.

size,V,D,J,CDR3,DNA
.,TRBV5-4,TRBD2,TRBJ2-5,CASSPPGLGETQYF,TGTGCCAGCAGCCCGCCGGGACTAGGGGAGACCCAGTACTTC
.,TRBV19,TRBD1,TRBJ1-5,CASRRVPGQGTRGNQPQHF,TGTGCCAGCAGAAGGGTCCCGGGACAGGGGACGAGGGGCAATCAGCCCCAGCATTTT
.,TRBV9,TRBD2,TRBJ2-1,CASSVSEAGVGNEQFF,TGTGCCAGCAGCGTCTCTGAGGCGGGAGTTGGTAATGAGCAGTTCTTC
.,TRBV3-1/TRBV3-2,TRBD1,TRBJ1-5,CASSQGLFGTATRQPQHF,TGTGCCAGCAGCCAAGGGTTATTCGGGACAGCAACGAGACAGCCCCAGCATTTT
few,TRBV6-2/TRBV6-3,.,TRBJ1-5,CASSSWGDQPQHF,TGTGCCAGCAGTTCTTGGGGGGATCAGCCCCAGCATTTT
once,TRBV5-6,.,TRBJ2-1,CASSLRGRANEQFF,TGTGCCAGCAGCTTAAGGGGGAGGGCCAATGAGCAGTTCTTC
.,TRBV9,.,TRBJ2-1,CASSDRSTDEQFF,TGTGCCAGCAGCGACCGTTCTACGGATGAGCAGTTCTTC
.,TRBV19,.,TRBJ2-1,CASSIDASGVQFF,TGTGCCAGTAGTATAGATGCCTCGGGGGTGCAGTTCTTC
few,TRBV11-3,.,TRBJ2-7,CASSLSRTQEQYF,TGTGCCAGCAGCTTATCTAGGACTCAAGAGCAGTACTTC
.,TRBV29-1,TRBD2,TRBJ2-3,CSVGLRELADTQYF,TGCAGCGTTGGGTTGCGGGAGCTCGCAGATACGCAGTATTTT
.,TRBV5-1,TRBD1,TRBJ2-7,CASSAGTGGIYEQYF,TGCGCCAGCAGCGCCGGGACAGGAGGAATCTACGAGCAGTACTTC
.,TRBV6-5,TRBD1,TRBJ1-5,CASRKGGGNQPQHF,TGTGCCAGCAGGAAAGGGGGCGGCAATCAGCCCCAGCATTTT
.,TRBV19,.,TRBJ1-1,CATRSFSTEAFF,TGTGCCACCCGCTCTTTTAGCACTGAAGCTTTCTTT
.,TRBV18,TRBD1,TRBJ1-1,CASSPDRRLMNTEAFF,TGTGCCAGCTCACCGGACAGGCGATTGATGAACACTGAAGCTTTCTTT
.,TRBV6-2/TRBV6-3,.,TRBJ2-3,CASSRRGLSVYTQYF,TGTGCCAGCAGCCGGCGGGGACTGAGCGTATATACGCAGTATTTT
.,TRBV7-9,TRBD1,TRBJ1-1,CASSLAQHQGAQAFF,TGTGCCAGCAGCTTAGCGCAACATCAGGGGGCGCAAGCTTTCTTT
.,TRBV9,TRBD2,TRBJ2-3,CASSPSGRGRGDTQYF,TGTGCCAGCAGCCCTAGCGGGAGGGGAAGGGGAGATACGCAGTATTTT
.,TRBV5-1,TRBD1,TRBJ1-1,CASSGGTGFLNTEAFF,TGCGCCAGCAGCGGCGGGACAGGGTTTTTGAACACTGAAGCTTTCTTT
once,TRBV7-7,TRBD1,TRBJ2-7,CASSYGTGGTYEQYF,TGTGCTAGCAGCTACGGGACAGGGGGGACCTACGAGCAGTACTTC
.,TRBV19,TRBD1,TRBJ1-5,CASSIGDRGRNQPQHF,TGTGCCAGTAGTATAGGAGACAGGGGACGCAATCAGCCCCAGCATTTT
.,TRBV7-3,.,TRBJ2-5,CASSLIGRTARTGVQETQYF,TGTGCCAGCAGCTTAATAGGAAGGACAGCCAGGACCGGGGTACAAGAGACCCAGTACTTC
.,TRBV27,.,TRBJ1-2,CASTRGGANYGYTF,TGTGCCAGCACCCGCGGGGGGGCTAACTATGGCTACACCTTC
.,TRBV4-1,.,TRBJ2-7,CASSQRGGRDEQYF,TGCGCCAGCAGCCAAAGGGGGGGCAGGGACGAGCAGTACTTC
.,TRBV7-3,TRBD1,TRBJ1-2,CASSLTGDNYGYTF,TGTGCCAGCAGCTTGACAGGGGATAACTATGGCTACACCTTC
once,TRBV18,TRBD2,TRBJ2-1,CASSPSLAGNEQFF,TGTGCCAGCTCACCATCGCTAGCGGGCAATGAGCAGTTCTTC
.,TRBV24-1,.,TRBJ1-1,CATSQGLSTEAFF,TGTGCCACCAGCCAGGGTCTCAGCACTGAAGCTTTCTTT
.,TRBV27,TRBD2,TRBJ2-1,CASTPYSSGRDGNEQFF,TGTGCCAGCACCCCATACTCTAGCGGGAGGGATGGGAATGAGCAGTTCTTC
.,TRBV24-1,TRBD1,TRBJ2-3,CATSDPGTDRTTQYF,TGTGCCACCAGTGATCCTGGGACAGATCGTACTACGCAGTATTTT
.,TRBV18,.,TRBJ2-6,CASSPPGTLSSGANVLTF,TGTGCCAGCTCACCACCCGGGACATTAAGCTCTGGGGCCAACGTCCTGACTTTC
.,TRBV3-1/TRBV3-2,TRBD2,TRBJ2-5,CASSQGISGTSGRETQYF,TGTGCCAGCAGCCAAGGAATTTCCGGGACTAGCGGGAGAGAGACCCAGTACTTC
.,TRBV7-6,.,TRBJ2-3,CASSLEDRTTQYF,TGTGCCAGCAGCTTGGAAGACAGAACTACGCAGTATTTT
.,TRBV7-9,.,TRBJ2-1,CASRLNLQEQFF,TGTGCCAGCAGGCTTAATTTACAGGAGCAGTTCTTC
.,TRBV7-9,.,TRBJ2-7,CASRPQDSSYEQYF,TGTGCCAGCCGCCCCCAGGACAGCTCCTACGAGCAGTACTTC
.,TRBV5-1,.,TRBJ1-2,CASSSTYPSAYGYTF,TGCGCCAGCAGCTCGACTTACCCAAGCGCCTATGGCTACACCTTC
.,TRBV5-1,.,TRBJ2-5,CASSLNGGYQETQYF,TGCGCCAGCAGTTTAAATGGGGGGTACCAAGAGACCCAGTACTTC
.,TRBV15,TRBD2,TRBJ2-7,CATSKASGRVYEQYF,TGTGCCACCAGCAAGGCGAGCGGGAGGGTCTACGAGCAGTACTTC
many,TRBV5-6,.,TRBJ1-2,CASSRGGLGYTF,TGTGCCAGCAGCCGAGGGGGTTTGGGCTACACCTTC
.,TRBV6-5,.,TRBJ2-3,CASSGQGTDTQYF,TGTGCCAGCAGCGGCCAGGGCACAGATACGCAGTATTTT
.,TRBV16,.,TRBJ2-7,CASSQLQPAEAGEQYF,TGTGCCAGCAGCCAACTTCAGCCTGCCGAGGCGGGCGAGCAGTACTTC
.,TRBV7-6,TRBD2,TRBJ2-1,CASSPGTSGSWYEQFF,TGTGCCAGCAGCCCCGGGACTAGCGGGAGTTGGTATGAGCAGTTCTTC
.,TRBV7-8,TRBD1,TRBJ2-1,CASSLVGTGSYNEQFF,TGTGCCAGCAGCCTTGTAGGGACAGGGAGTTACAATGAGCAGTTCTTC
.,TRBV19,TRBD1,TRBJ1-2,CASTDRGRDYGYTF,TGTGCCAGTACTGACAGGGGCCGTGACTATGGCTACACCTTC
.,TRBV3-1/TRBV3-2,.,TRBJ2-1,CASSHRGYNEQFF,TGTGCCAGCAGCCATCGGGGATACAATGAGCAGTTCTTC
once,TRBV30,.,TRBJ2-1,CAWSVSRTRNEQFF,TGTGCCTGGAGTGTATCTAGAACTAGAAATGAGCAGTTCTTC
.,TRBV7-2,TRBD1,TRBJ2-6,CASRLTGVSSGANVLTF,TGTGCCAGCAGGCTGACAGGGGTCTCCTCTGGGGCCAACGTCCTGACTTTC
.,TRBV10-1,.,TRBJ1-2,CASSEGGDYGYTF,TGCGCCAGCAGTGAAGGGGGAGACTATGGCTACACCTTC
.,TRBV4-2,.,TRBJ2-2,CASSQDREPGELFF,TGTGCCAGCAGCCAAGATAGGGAGCCCGGGGAGCTGTTTTTT
few,TRBV10-3,TRBD1,TRBJ2-5,CAISESDGRGQETQYF,TGTGCCATCAGTGAGTCAGATGGCAGGGGGCAAGAGACCCAGTACTTC
.,TRBV5-5,TRBD1,TRBJ1-2,CASSQGTGLTYGYTF,TGTGCCAGCAGCCAAGGGACAGGGCTCACCTATGGCTACACCTTC
.,TRBV27,.,TRBJ2-1,CASSSTANRVRANEQFF,TGTGCCAGCTCCTCGACGGCGAACCGAGTGAGGGCAAATGAGCAGTTCTTC